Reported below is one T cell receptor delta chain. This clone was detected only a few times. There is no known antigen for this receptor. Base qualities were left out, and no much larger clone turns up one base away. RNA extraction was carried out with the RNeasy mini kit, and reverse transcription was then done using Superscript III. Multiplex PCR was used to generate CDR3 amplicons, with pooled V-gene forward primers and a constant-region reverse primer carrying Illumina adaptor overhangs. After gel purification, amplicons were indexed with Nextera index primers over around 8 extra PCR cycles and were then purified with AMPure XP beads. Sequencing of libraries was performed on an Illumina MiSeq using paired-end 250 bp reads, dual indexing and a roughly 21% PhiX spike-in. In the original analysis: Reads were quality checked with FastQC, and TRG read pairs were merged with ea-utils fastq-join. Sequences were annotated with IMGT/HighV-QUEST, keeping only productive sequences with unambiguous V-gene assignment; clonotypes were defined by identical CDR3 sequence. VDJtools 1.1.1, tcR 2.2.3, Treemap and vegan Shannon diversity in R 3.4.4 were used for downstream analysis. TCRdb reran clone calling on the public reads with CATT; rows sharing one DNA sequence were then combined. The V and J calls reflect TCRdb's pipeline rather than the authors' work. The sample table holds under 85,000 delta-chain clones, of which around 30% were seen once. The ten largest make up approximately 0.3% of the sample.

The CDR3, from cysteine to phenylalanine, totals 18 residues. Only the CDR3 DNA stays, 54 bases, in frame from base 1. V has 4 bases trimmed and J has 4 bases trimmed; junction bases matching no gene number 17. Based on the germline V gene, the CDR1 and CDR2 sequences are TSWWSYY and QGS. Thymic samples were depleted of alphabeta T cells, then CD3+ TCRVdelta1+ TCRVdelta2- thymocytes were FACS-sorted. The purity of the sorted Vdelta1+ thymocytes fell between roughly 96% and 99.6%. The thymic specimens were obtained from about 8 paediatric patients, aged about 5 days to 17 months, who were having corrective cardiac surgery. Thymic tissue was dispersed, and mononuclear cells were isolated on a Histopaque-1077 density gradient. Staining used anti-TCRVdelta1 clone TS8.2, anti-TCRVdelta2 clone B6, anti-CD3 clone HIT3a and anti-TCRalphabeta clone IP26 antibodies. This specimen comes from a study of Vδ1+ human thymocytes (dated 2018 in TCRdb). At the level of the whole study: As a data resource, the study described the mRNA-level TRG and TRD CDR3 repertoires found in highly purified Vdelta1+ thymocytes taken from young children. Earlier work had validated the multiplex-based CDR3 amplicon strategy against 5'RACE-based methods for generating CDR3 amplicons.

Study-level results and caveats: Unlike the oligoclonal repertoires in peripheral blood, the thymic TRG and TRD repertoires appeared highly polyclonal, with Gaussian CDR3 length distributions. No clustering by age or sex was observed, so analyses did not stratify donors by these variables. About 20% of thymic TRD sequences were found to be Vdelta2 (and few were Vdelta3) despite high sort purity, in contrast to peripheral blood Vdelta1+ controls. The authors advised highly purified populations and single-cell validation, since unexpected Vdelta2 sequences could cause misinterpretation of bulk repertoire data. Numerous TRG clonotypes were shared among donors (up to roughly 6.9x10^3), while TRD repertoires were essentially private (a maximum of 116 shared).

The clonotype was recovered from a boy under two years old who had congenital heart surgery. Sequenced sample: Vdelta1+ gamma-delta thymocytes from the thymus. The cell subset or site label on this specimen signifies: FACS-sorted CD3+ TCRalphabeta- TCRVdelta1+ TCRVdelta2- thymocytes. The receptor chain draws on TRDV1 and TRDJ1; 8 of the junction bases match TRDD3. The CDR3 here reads CALGVLFLPRLGGDKLIF. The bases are TGTGCTCTTGGGGTTCTCTTCCTCCCCCGACTGGGGGGCGATAAACTCATCTTT.